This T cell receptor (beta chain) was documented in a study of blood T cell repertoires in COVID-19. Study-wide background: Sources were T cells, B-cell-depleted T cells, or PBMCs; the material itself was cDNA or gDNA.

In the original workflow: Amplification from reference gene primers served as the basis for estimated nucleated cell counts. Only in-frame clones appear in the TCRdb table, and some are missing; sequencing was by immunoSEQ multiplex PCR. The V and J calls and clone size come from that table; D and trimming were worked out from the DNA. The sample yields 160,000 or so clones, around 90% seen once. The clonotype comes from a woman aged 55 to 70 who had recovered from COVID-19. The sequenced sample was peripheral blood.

This CDR3 reads CASSQNGAANEKLFF. CDR3 sequence (DNA): TGTGCCAGCAGTCAAAATGGAGCCGCTAATGAAAAACTGTTTTTT. The V call is TRBV28, the J call TRBJ1-4; D not resolved. The CDR3 sequence is 15 residues long. Germline CDR1 reads MDHEN; CDR2 reads SYDVKM. V was pared by 5 bases and J by 3 bases, with 13 bases between.